Below, 14 T cell receptor beta chains from the same sample are listed, as sequenced in a study of immune evolution from preneoplasia to lung adenocarcinoma. Profiled with immunoSEQ multiplex PCR; TCRdb holds only in-frame clones, not every one. The repertoire consists of 7,500 to 9,000 clones, with 65% to 90% occurring once and the leading ten covering 6.5% to 10%. The sequencing input was FFPE invasive lung adenocarcinoma tissue. The origin of the receptors is a person between 50 and 60 years old with lung adenocarcinoma.

This chain joins TRBV10-3 and TRBJ2-2, with 8 bases lining up with TRBD1. The germline gives CDR1 ENHRY, CDR2 SYGVKD. The CDR3 covers 16 residues. Trimming cost V 0 bases and J 9 bases; bases outside gene matches: 9. The CDR3 reads CAISESRGQDLRELFF. The CDR3 DNA reads TGTGCCATCAGTGAGTCGCGGGGACAGGATTTACGGGAGCTGTTTTTT.

The V call is TRBV28, the J call TRBJ1-1, with 8 nucleotides matching TRBD1. Germline assignment: CDR1 MDHEN and CDR2 SYDVKM. With V trimmed by 5 bases and J by 4 bases, 3 bases remained unmatched. The CDR3 covers 13 residues. The CDR3 sequence is CASSHRGSTEAFF. CDR3 nucleotide sequence: TGTGCCAGCAGTCACAGGGGGAGCACTGAAGCTTTCTTT. The full variable domain, rest sourced from reference TRBV28 and TRBJ1-1, is DVKVTQSSRYLVKRTGEKVFLECVQDMDHENMFWYRQDPGLGLRLIYFSYDVKMKEKGDIPEGYSVSREKKERFSLILESASTNQTSMYLCASSHRGSTEAFFGQGTRLTVV.

V gene TRBV7-8 combines with J gene TRBJ2-6; D unclear. The V end was cut by 4 bases, the J end by 5 bases, with 18 bases between. CDR1 and CDR2 from the germline V gene are SGHVS and FQNEAQ. The CDR3 totals 17 residues. CDR3 DNA: TGTGCCAGCAGCTCAGAGCCCCCACAAAGTCGGGCCAACGTCCTGACTTTC. Amino acids: CASSSEPPQSRANVLTF. The full variable domain, with the rest looked up from reference TRBV7-8 and TRBJ2-6, is GAGVSQSPRYKVAKRGQDVALRCDPISGHVSLFWYQQALGQGPEFLTYFQNEAQLDKSGLPSDRFFAERPEGSVSTLKIQRTQQEDSAVYLCASSSEPPQSRANVLTFGAGSRLTVL.

The CDR3 spells CASSEGQGRNYEQYF. CDR3 nucleotide sequence: TGTGCCAGCAGCGAAGGACAGGGCCGAAATTACGAGCAGTACTTC. V is TRBV7-6 and J is TRBJ2-7, with TRBD1 matching over 8 bases. The V and J ends lost 5 bases and 4 bases, in that order; junction bases with no gene match: 10. This CDR3 has 15 residues. Looked up from germline, CDR1 is SGHVS and CDR2 is FNYEAQ.

V usage is TRBV18 and J usage is TRBJ2-7; no clear D gene. Between the trimmed V and J ends, which lost 5 bases and 6 bases, there was a span of 11 bases. The CDR3 is 12 residues long. Germline V gene lookup returns CDR1 KGHSH and CDR2 LQKENI. The CDR3 DNA follows: TGTGCCAGCTCATCAGCTGGTCGCGAGCAGTACTTC. Protein product: CASSSAGREQYF.

The J gene is TRBJ2-1, the V gene TRBV5-1; 11 bases are a match to TRBD2. V lost 5 bases, J lost 0 bases, and 7 bases stayed unmatched. This CDR3 has 17 amino acids. The germline V gene encodes CDR1 SGHRS and CDR2 YFSETQ. CDR3 sequence (DNA): TGCGCCAGCAGTTCTAGCGGGAGGCCCAGCTCCTACAATGAGCAGTTCTTC. It encodes CASSSSGRPSSYNEQFF.

CDR3: CASSVGTNYNEQFF. CDR3 sequence (DNA): TGCGCCAGCAGTGTAGGGACCAACTACAATGAGCAGTTCTTC. The rearrangement joins TRBV10-1 to TRBJ2-1; possibly TRBD1 or TRBD2 for D (5 bases each). This CDR3 region has 14 residues. V was pared by 4 bases and J by 3 bases, with 10 bases between. CDR1 and CDR2 (germline): WNHNN, SYGVQD (reference sequence).

The chain is built from TRBV6-1 and TRBJ2-2, with D uncertain. The germline V gene has CDR1 MNHNS and CDR2 SASEGT. Trimming left V 6 bases short and J 6 bases short, with 11 bases between. This CDR3 is built from 13 residues. The CDR3 nucleotides read TGTGCCAGCAGCCGCAGTTCAGCCGGGGAGCTGTTTTTT. Translation gives CASSRSSAGELFF.

The chain joins TRBV5-1 to TRBJ2-5, with 11 bases lining up with TRBD1. Trimming removed 4 bases from V and 4 bases from J; junction bases left unmatched: 6. Germline assignment: CDR1 SGHRS and CDR2 YFSETQ. This CDR3 has 15 amino acids. This CDR3 reads CASSPSGTGGETQYF. CDR3 sequence (DNA): TGCGCCAGCAGCCCGAGTGGGACAGGGGGAGAGACCCAGTACTTC. The full variable domain, its missing parts supplied by reference TRBV5-1 and TRBJ2-5, is KAGVTQTPRYLIKTRGQQVTLSCSPISGHRSVSWYQQTPGQGLQFLFEYFSETQRNKGNFPGRFSGRQFSNSRSEMNVSTLELGDSALYLCASSPSGTGGETQYFGPGTRLLVL.

V and J are TRBV10-3 and TRBJ2-1; TRBD2 aligns across 10 bases. Looked up from germline, CDR1 is ENHRY and CDR2 is SYGVKD. V lost 2 bases and J lost 9; bases outside the gene matches: 7. This CDR3 is 15 amino acids long. DNA of the CDR3: TGTGCCATCAGTGAGACGAGCGGGGGGGCTGGTGAGCAGTTCTTC. Protein sequence: CAISETSGGAGEQFF.

The rearrangement links TRBV9 to TRBJ2-1; TRBD1 matches at 7 bases. This CDR3 contains 17 residues. Per the germline V gene, CDR1 is SGDLS and CDR2 is YYNGEE. The junction had 11 bases not matched to a gene; V was cut back by 0 bases and J by 5 bases. The CDR3 spells CASSVARDGQDHNEQFF. In DNA form, the CDR3 reads TGTGCCAGCAGCGTAGCTCGGGATGGACAGGACCACAATGAGCAGTTCTTC.

V and J are TRBV7-9 and TRBJ2-2; no clear D. Germline CDR1 and CDR2: SEHNR and FQNEAQ (reference sequence). The length of the CDR3 is 15 residues. Trimming pared 9 bases from V and 1 base from J, leaving 15 bases between. The CDR3 nucleotides read TGTGCCAGTTCAGTTTTTTTAGGGAACACCGGGGAGCTGTTTTTT. This codes for CASSVFLGNTGELFF.

The J gene is TRBJ2-1, the V gene TRBV27; tentative D call: TRBD2 (6 bases). Germline lookup yields CDR1 MNHEY and CDR2 SMNVEV (reference sequence). The length of the CDR3 is 17 residues. V shed 1 base and J shed 1 base, with 14 bases lying between them. CDR3 region: CASSLYSSERSYNEQFF. The CDR3 bases are TGTGCCAGCAGTTTATATTCTAGCGAGAGATCCTACAATGAGCAGTTCTTC.

The V and J genes are TRBV6-1 and TRBJ2-7; D possibly corresponds to TRBD1 (6 bases). The CDR3 runs 13 residues. V lost 6 bases, J lost 3 bases, and 12 bases lay in between. Germline values: CDR1 MNHNS, CDR2 SASEGT. CDR3 residues: CASSRGSVYEQYF. The CDR3 coding sequence is TGTGCCAGCAGCAGGGGATCAGTCTACGAGCAGTACTTC.